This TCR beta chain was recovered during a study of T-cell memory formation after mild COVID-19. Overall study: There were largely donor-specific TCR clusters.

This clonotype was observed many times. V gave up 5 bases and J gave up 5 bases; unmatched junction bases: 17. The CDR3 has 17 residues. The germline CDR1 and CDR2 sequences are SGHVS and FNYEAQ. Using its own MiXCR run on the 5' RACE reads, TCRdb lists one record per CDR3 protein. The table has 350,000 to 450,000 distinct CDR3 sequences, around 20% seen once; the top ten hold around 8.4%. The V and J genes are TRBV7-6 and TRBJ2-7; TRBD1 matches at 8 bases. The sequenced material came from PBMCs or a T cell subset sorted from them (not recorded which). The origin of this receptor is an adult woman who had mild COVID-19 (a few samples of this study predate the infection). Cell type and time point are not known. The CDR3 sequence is CASSPGADRGLSHEQYF. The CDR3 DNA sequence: TGTGCCAGCAGCCCGGGAGCCGACAGGGGCCTATCCCACGAGCAGTACTTC.